The T cell receptor (beta chain) described here comes from a study of OX40 agonist ivuxolimab in advanced cancers. Study overall: People in dose escalation had one of these cancers: hepatocellular carcinoma, melanoma, renal cell or head and neck cancer.

The method was immunoSEQ multiplex PCR; TCRdb's version includes in-frame clones alone and lacks a portion of them. The repertoire includes roughly 82,000 clones, around 89% of them detected once, and about a tenth sits in the top ten. Germline assignment: CDR1 SGHKS and CDR2 YYEKEE (reference sequence). V was pared by 0 bases and J by 4 bases, with 2 bases between. The CDR3 consists of 11 residues. The material sequenced was CD4+ or CD8+ T cells sorted from blood, taken in a trial of the OX40 agonist ivuxolimab. The chain has TRBV5-5 and TRBJ2-7; unclear D gene. This TCR was sampled from an adult with an advanced solid tumor such as melanoma, head and neck, liver or kidney cancer. CDR3 protein: CASSLAYEQYF. Here the CDR3 DNA reads TGTGCCAGCAGCTTGGCATACGAGCAGTACTTC.